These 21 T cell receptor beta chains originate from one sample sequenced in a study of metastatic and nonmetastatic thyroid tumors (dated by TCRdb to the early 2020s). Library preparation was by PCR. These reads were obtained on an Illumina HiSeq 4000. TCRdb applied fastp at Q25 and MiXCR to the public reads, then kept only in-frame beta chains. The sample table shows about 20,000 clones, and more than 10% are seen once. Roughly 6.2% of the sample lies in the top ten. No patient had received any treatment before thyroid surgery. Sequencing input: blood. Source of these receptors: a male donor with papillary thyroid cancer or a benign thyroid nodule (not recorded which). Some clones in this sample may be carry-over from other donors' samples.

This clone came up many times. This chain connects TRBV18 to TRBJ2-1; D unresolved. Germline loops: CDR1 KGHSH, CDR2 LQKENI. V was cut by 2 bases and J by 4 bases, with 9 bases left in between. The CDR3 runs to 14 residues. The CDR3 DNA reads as TGTGCCAGCTCACCATTAGACGGGTACAATGAGCAGTTCTTC. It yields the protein CASSPLDGYNEQFF. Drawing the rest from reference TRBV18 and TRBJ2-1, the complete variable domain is NAGVMQNPRHLVRRRGQEARLRCSPMKGHSHVYWYRQLPEEGLKFMVYLQKENIIDESGMPKERFSAEFPKEGPSILRIQQVVRGDSAAYFCASSPLDGYNEQFFGPGTRLTVL.

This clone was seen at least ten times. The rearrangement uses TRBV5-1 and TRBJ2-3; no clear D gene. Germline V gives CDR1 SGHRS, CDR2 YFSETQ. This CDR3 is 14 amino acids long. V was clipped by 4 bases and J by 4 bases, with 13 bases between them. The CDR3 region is CASSARRSPDTQYF. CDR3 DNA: TGCGCCAGCAGCGCCCGACGGAGCCCAGATACGCAGTATTTT.

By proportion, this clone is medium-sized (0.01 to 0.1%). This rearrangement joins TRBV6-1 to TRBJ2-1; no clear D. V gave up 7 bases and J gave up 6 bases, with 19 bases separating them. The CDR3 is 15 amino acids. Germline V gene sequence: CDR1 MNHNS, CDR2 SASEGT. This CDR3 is CASTSIGRIPNEQFF. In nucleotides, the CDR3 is TGTGCCAGCACTTCAATAGGGCGGATACCCAATGAGCAGTTCTTC.

The CDR3 DNA is TGCGCCAGCAGCTTGGTGGGACAGGGGATTGTTGAGCAGTTCTTC. This translates into CASSLVGQGIVEQFF. V is TRBV5-1 and J is TRBJ2-1; 10 bases are a match to TRBD1. This CDR3 region has 15 residues. Germline CDR1 is SGHRS and CDR2 is YFSETQ. V gave up 0 bases and J gave up 9 bases; unmatched junction bases: 6.

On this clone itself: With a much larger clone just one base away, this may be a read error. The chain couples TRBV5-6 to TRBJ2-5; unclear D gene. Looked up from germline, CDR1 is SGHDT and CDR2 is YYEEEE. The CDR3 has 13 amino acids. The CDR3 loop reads CANSFQLAETQYF. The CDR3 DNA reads TGTGCCAACAGCTTCCAGTTGGCTGAGACCCAGTACTTC.

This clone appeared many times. Here the CDR3 DNA reads TGTGCCAGCAGTGAAGTTAGCAATCAGCCCCAGCATTTT. Its translation: CASSEVSNQPQHF. This chain connects TRBV6-1 to TRBJ1-5; no reliable D call. V shed 1 base and J shed 0 bases, with 1 base lying between them. CDR3 length: 13 residues. Germline CDR1 is MNHNS and CDR2 is SASEGT.

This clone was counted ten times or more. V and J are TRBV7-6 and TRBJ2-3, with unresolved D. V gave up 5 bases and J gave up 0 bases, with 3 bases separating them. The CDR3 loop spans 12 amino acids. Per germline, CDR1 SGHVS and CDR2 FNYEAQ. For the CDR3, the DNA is TGTGCCAGCAGCCCGAGCACAGATACGCAGTATTTT. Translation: CASSPSTDTQYF. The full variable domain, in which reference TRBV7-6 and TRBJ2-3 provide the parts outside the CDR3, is GAGVSQSPRYKVTKRGQDVALRCDPISGHVSLYWYRQALGQGPEFLTYFNYEAQQDKSGLPNDRFSAERPEGSISTLTIQRTEQRDSAMYRCASSPSTDTQYFGPGTRLTVL.

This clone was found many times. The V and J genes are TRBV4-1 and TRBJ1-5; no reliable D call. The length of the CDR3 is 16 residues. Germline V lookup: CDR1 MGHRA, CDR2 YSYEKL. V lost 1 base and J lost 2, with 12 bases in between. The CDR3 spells CASSQVGGLRNQPQHF. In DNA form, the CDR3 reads TGCGCCAGCAGCCAAGTAGGAGGGTTGCGCAATCAGCCCCAGCATTTT.

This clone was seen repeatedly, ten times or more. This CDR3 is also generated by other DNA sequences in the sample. CDR3 sequence: CASSSGDYGHHEQYF. CDR3 nucleotides: TGTGCCAGCAGTTCGGGGGACTACGGGCATCACGAGCAGTACTTC. The rearrangement links TRBV12-3 or TRBV12-4 to TRBJ2-7; 7 positions match TRBD2. Trimming removed 4 bases from V and 5 bases from J; junction bases left unmatched: 11. The CDR3 runs to 15 residues.

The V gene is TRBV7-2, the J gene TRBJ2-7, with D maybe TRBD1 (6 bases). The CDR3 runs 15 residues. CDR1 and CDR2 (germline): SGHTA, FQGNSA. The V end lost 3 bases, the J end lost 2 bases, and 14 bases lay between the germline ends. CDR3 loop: CASSFSGTNPYEQYF. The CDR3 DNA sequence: TGTGCCAGCAGCTTCTCCGGGACAAACCCCTACGAGCAGTACTTC.

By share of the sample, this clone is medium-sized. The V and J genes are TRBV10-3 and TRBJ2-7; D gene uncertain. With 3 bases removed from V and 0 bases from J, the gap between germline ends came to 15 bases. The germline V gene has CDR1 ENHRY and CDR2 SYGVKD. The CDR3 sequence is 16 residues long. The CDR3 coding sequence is TGTGCCATCAGTGATAGTTTCGATGCGGACTCCTACGAGCAGTACTTC. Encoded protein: CAISDSFDADSYEQYF.

CDR3 protein: CASSPLGRETTYEQYF. CDR3 DNA sequence: TGTGCCAGCAGTCCACTAGGGCGGGAGACGACCTACGAGCAGTACTTC. The V and J genes are TRBV28 and TRBJ2-7, with 7 nucleotides matching TRBD2. Germline V gene lookup returns CDR1 MDHEN and CDR2 SYDVKM. The CDR3 contains 16 residues. The junction had 12 bases not matched to a gene; V was cut back by 5 bases and J by 2 bases.

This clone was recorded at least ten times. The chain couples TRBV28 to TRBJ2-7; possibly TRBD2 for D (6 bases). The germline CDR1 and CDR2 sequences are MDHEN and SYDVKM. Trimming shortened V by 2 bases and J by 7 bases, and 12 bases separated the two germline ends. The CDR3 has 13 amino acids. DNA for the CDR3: TGTGCCAGCAGTTTAAGGGCGGGGCTTGAGCAGTACTTC. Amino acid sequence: CASSLRAGLEQYF.

CDR3 in amino acids: CASSLKFRGPNTGELFF. In nucleotides, the CDR3 is TGTGCCAGCAGCTTAAAGTTCAGGGGCCCGAACACCGGGGAGCTGTTTTTT. The V call is TRBV7-8, the J call TRBJ2-2; maybe TRBD1 (6 bases). The V end was cut by 2 bases, the J end by 0 bases, with 13 bases between. The CDR3 runs to 17 residues. Germline lookup yields CDR1 SGHVS and CDR2 FQNEAQ.

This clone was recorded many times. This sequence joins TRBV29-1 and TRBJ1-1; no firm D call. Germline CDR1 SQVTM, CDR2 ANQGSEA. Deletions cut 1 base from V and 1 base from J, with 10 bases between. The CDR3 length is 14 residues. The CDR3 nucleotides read TGCAGCGTTGAAGGTTCGGCGAGGAACACTGAAGCTTTCTTT. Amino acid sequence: CSVEGSARNTEAFF. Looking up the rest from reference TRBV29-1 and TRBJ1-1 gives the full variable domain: SAVISQKPSRDICQRGTSLTIQCQVDSQVTMMFWYRQQPGQSLTLIATANQGSEATYESGFVIDKFPISRPNLTFSTLTVSNMSPEDSSIYLCSVEGSARNTEAFFGQGTRLTVV.

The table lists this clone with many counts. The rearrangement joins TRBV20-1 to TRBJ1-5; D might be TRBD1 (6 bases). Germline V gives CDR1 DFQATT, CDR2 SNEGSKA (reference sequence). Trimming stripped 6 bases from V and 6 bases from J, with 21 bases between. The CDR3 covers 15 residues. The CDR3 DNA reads TGCAGTGCCTCAGTTGTGGGGGGCATCCCTCAGCCCCAGCATTTT. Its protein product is CSASVVGGIPQPQHF.

The CDR3 nucleotides are TGTGCCACCAGTGATGCCGGGACAGGGGTCACCGGGGAGCTGTTTTTT. Its translation: CATSDAGTGVTGELFF. The V and J genes are TRBV24-1 and TRBJ2-2, with TRBD1 identical over 10 bases. Germline CDR1 reads KGHDR; CDR2 reads SFDVKD. The CDR3 consists of 16 residues. Germline trimming cut 3 bases from V and 4 bases from J; bases unmatched to any gene: 4.

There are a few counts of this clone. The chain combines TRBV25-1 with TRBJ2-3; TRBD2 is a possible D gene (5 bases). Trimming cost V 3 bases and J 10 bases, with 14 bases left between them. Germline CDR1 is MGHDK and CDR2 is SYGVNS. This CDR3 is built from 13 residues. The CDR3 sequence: CASSDTYSEAQYF. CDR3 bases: TGTGCCAGCAGTGATACGTACTCGGAGGCGCAGTATTTT.

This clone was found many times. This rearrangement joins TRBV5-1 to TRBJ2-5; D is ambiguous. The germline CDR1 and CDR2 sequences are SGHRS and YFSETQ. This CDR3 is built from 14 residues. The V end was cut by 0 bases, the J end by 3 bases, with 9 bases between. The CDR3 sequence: CASSLVGSKETQYF. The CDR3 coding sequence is TGCGCCAGCAGCTTGGTGGGGTCCAAAGAGACCCAGTACTTC.

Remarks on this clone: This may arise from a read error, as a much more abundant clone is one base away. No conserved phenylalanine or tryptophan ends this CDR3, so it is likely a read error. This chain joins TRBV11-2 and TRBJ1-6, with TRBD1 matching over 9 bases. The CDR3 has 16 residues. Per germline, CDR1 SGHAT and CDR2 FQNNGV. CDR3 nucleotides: TGCGCCAGCAGCCCCCGACAGGGGGAAGGAGGTTCACCCCTCCACTCT. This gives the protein CASSPRQGEGGSPLHS.

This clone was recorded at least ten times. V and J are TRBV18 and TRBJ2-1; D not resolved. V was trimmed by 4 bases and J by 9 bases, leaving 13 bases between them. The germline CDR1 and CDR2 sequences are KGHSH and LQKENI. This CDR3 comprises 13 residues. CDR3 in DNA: TGTGCCAGCTCACTTGACGGCTCGGGTGAGCAGTTCTTC. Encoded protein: CASSLDGSGEQFF.